This TCR beta chain emerged from a study of blood T cell repertoires in COVID-19. Study summary: There were acute and convalescent COVID-19 samples, and they came from the United States, Italy and Spain.

Per the original data handling: Amplified reference gene primers provided the basis for estimating nucleated cell counts. The protocol was immunoSEQ multiplex PCR, while the TCRdb copy is restricted to in-frame clones and leaves out a portion. V and J calls and clone size are copied from that table; D and trimming were computed from the DNA. The data contain about 200,000 clones, more than 75% of them singletons. The CDR3 extends over 15 amino acids. Looked up from germline, CDR1 is MNHEY and CDR2 is SMNVEV (reference sequence). The trim removed 8 bases at V and 5 bases at J, leaving 10 bases unmatched. The age range of participants was about 18 to 100 years, with residence in under 25 US areas. Donors were grouped by their self-reported clinical history. Only one count was recorded for this clone.

The origin of this receptor is a woman in her forties or fifties with acute COVID-19. The V call is TRBV27, the J call TRBJ1-1; 11 positions match TRBD1. Source material: PBMCs or T cells enriched from blood (not recorded which). The CDR3 reads CASGVGQGALTEAFF. The CDR3 DNA sequence: TGTGCCAGCGGGGTAGGACAGGGGGCGTTGACTGAAGCTTTCTTT.